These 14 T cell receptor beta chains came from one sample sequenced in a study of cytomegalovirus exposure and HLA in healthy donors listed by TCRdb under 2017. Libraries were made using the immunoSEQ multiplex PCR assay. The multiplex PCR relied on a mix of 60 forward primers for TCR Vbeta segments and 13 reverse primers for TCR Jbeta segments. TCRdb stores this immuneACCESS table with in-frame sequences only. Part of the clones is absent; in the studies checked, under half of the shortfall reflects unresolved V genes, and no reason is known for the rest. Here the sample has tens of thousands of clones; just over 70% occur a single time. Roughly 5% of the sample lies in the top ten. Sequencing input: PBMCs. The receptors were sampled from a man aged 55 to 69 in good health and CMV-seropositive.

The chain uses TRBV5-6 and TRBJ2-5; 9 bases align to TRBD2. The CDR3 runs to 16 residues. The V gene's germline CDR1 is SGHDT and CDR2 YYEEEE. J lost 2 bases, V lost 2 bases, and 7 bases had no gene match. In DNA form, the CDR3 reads TGTGCCAGCAGCTTCCCTAGCGGGGAGGAACAAGAGACCCAGTACTTC. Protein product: CASSFPSGEEQETQYF.

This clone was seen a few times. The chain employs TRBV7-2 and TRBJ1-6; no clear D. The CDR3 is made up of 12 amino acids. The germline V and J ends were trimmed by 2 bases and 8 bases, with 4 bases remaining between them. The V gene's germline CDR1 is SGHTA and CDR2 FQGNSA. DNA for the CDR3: TGTGCCAGCAGCTTAAACTATTCACCCCTCCACTTT. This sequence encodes CASSLNYSPLHF.

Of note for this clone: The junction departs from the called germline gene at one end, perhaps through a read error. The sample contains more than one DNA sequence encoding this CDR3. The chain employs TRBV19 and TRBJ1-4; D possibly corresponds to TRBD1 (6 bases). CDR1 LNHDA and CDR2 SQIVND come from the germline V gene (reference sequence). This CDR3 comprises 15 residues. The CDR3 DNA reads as TGTGCCAGTAGTATAGGACAGGCAACTAATGAAAAATTGTTTTTT. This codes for CASSIGQATNEKLFF.

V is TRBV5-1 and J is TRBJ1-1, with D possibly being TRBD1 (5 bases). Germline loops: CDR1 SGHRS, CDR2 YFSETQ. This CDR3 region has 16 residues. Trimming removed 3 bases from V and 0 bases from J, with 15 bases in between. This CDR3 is CASSSYYQGLNTEAFF. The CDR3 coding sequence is TGCGCCAGCAGCTCTTATTATCAGGGCCTGAACACTGAAGCTTTCTTT.

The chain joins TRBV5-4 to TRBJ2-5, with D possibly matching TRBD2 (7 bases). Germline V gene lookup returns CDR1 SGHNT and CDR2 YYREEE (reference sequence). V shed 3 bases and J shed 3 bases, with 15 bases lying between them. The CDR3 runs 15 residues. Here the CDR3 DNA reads TGTGCCAGCAGCTGGAGGAGGGGGGGGGAAGAGACCCAGTACTTC. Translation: CASSWRRGGEETQYF. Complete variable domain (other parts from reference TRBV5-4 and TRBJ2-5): ETGVTQSPTHLIKTRGQQVTLRCSSQSGHNTVSWYQQALGQGPQFIFQYYREEENGRGNFPPRFSGLQFPNYSSELNVNALELDDSALYLCASSWRRGGEETQYFGPGTRLLVL.

The CDR3 sequence: CASSFGNRVQETQYF. DNA for the CDR3: TGTGCCAGCAGTTTTGGTAACAGGGTGCAAGAGACCCAGTACTTC. J is TRBJ2-5 and V is TRBV28; D might be TRBD1 (6 bases). Germline V gives CDR1 MDHEN, CDR2 SYDVKM. Trimming pared 3 bases from V and 2 bases from J, leaving 13 bases between. This CDR3 has 15 amino acids. The full variable domain, in which reference TRBV28 and TRBJ2-5 provide the parts outside the CDR3, is DVKVTQSSRYLVKRTGEKVFLECVQDMDHENMFWYRQDPGLGLRLIYFSYDVKMKEKGDIPEGYSVSREKKERFSLILESASTNQTSMYLCASSFGNRVQETQYFGPGTRLLVL.

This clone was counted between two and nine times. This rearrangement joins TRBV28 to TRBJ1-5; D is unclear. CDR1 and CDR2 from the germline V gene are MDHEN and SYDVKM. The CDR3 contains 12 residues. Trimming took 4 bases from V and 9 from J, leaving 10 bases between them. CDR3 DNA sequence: TGTGCCAGCAGTTCGGAGGTAGGGCCCCAGCATTTT. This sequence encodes CASSSEVGPQHF. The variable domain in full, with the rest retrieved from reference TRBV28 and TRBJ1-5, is DVKVTQSSRYLVKRTGEKVFLECVQDMDHENMFWYRQDPGLGLRLIYFSYDVKMKEKGDIPEGYSVSREKKERFSLILESASTNQTSMYLCASSSEVGPQHFGDGTRLSIL.

CDR3 nucleotides: TGTGCCAGTAGTATTATGGGGGGTGCCCAAGAGACCCAGTACTTC. Residues: CASSIMGGAQETQYF. The V gene is TRBV19, the J gene TRBJ2-5; a possible D gene is TRBD2 (6 bases). Germline loops: CDR1 LNHDA, CDR2 SQIVND (reference sequence). The V gene lost 3 bases and the J gene lost 1 base, with 12 bases spanning the gap. The CDR3 covers 15 residues.

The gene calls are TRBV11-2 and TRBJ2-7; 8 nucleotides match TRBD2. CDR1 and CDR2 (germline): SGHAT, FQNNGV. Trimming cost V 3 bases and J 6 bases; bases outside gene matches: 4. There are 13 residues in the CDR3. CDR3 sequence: CASSLTGGGEQYF. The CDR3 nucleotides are TGTGCCAGCAGCTTGACCGGGGGGGGCGAGCAGTACTTC.

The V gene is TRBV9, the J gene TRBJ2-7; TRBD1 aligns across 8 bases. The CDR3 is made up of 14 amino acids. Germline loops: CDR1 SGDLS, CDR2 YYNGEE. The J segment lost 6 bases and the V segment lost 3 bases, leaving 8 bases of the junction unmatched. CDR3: CASSARAGGGEQYF. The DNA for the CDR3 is TGTGCCAGCAGCGCTAGGGCAGGGGGCGGCGAGCAGTACTTC.

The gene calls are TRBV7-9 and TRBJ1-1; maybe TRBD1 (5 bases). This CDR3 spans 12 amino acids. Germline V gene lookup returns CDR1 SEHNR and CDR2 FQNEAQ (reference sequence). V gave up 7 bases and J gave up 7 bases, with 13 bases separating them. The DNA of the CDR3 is TGTGCCAGCACTGCAGGGTTTGTTGAAGCTTTCTTT. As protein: CASTAGFVEAFF.

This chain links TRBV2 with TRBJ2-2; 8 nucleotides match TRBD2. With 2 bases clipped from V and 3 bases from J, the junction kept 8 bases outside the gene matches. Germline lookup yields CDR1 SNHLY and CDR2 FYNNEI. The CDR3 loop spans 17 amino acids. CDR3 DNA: TGTGCCAGCAGTGAATCGGCAAGCGGGAGACACACCGGGGAGCTGTTTTTT. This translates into CASSESASGRHTGELFF. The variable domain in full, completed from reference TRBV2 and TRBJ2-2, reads EPEVTQTPSHQVTQMGQEVILRCVPISNHLYFYWYRQILGQKVEFLVSFYNNEISEKSEIFDDQFSVERPDGSNFTLKIRSTKLEDSAMYFCASSESASGRHTGELFFGEGSRLTVL.

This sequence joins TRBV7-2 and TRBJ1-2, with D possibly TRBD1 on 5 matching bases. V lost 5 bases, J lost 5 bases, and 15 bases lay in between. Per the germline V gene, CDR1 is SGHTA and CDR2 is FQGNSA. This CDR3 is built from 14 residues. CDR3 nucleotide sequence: TGTGCCAGCAGCCCCGGGGGAGGAAAGTATGGCTACACCTTC. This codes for CASSPGGGKYGYTF.

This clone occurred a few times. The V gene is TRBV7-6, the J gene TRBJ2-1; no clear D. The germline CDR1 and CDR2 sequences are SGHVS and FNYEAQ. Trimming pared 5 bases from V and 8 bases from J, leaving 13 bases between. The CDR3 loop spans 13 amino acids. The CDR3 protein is CASSPPLSYEQFF. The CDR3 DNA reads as TGTGCCAGCAGCCCCCCCCTAAGCTATGAGCAGTTCTTC.